These 30 T cell receptor beta chains were sequenced from one sample in a study of T cell responses to AZD1222 COVID-19 vaccine. The method was immunoSEQ multiplex PCR; TCRdb's version includes in-frame clones alone and lacks a portion of them. The sample holds about 150,000 clones, 86% seen once. This specimen was peripheral blood, taken 28 days after the second AZD1222 dose. All receptors come from an adult who received the AZD1222 COVID-19 vaccine.

The DNA for the CDR3 is TGTGCTAGTGGTTTGGTAGCGGCTAGCCCGAACACCGGGGAGCTGTTTTTT. Amino acid sequence: CASGLVAASPNTGELFF. The chain carries TRBV12-5 and TRBJ2-2; tentative D call: TRBD2 (5 bases). In germline, CDR1 is LGHNT, CDR2 FRNRAP. V shed 0 bases and J shed 0 bases, with 11 bases lying between them. The CDR3 spans 17 residues.

This chain links TRBV15 with TRBJ1-5, with 7 bases identical to TRBD1. CDR1 and CDR2 (germline): LNHNV, YYDKDF (reference sequence). The CDR3 covers 15 residues. V was pared by 5 bases and J by 4 bases, with 8 bases of the junction left unmatched. CDR3: CATSPRGQANQPQHF. The CDR3 nucleotides read TGTGCCACCAGCCCGAGAGGACAGGCTAATCAGCCCCAGCATTTT.

This chain connects TRBV7-8 to TRBJ1-6, with a tentative D call TRBD1 (6 bases). The V gene's germline CDR1 is SGHVS and CDR2 FQNEAQ. The CDR3 extends over 15 amino acids. The germline V and J ends were trimmed by 5 bases and 9 bases, with 17 bases remaining between them. In DNA form, the CDR3 reads TGTGCCAGCAGCAAAGAGGGGGGACGGGGTTCACCCCTCCACTTT. This sequence encodes CASSKEGGRGSPLHF. The whole variable domain, remainder taken from reference TRBV7-8 and TRBJ1-6, is GAGVSQSPRYKVAKRGQDVALRCDPISGHVSLFWYQQALGQGPEFLTYFQNEAQLDKSGLPSDRFFAERPEGSVSTLKIQRTQQEDSAVYLCASSKEGGRGSPLHFGNGTRLTVT.

The chain carries TRBV6-5 and TRBJ1-3; D perhaps matches TRBD1 (5 bases). Germline V gene sequence: CDR1 MNHEY, CDR2 SVGAGI. This CDR3 spans 14 amino acids. V was trimmed by 7 bases and J by 0 bases, leaving 10 bases between them. The CDR3 reads CASIKDNSGNTIYF. CDR3 nucleotide sequence: TGTGCCAGCATAAAGGACAACTCTGGAAACACCATATATTTT.

V is TRBV10-3 and J is TRBJ2-7; TRBD2 is a possible D gene (6 bases). Germline CDR1 and CDR2: ENHRY and SYGVKD. Trimming cost V 8 bases and J 3 bases, with 17 bases left between them. The CDR3 totals 14 residues. CDR3 residues: CAIGRTGGNYEQYF. DNA of the CDR3: TGTGCCATCGGGAGGACCGGAGGAAACTACGAGCAGTACTTC.

As DNA, the CDR3 is TGCAGCGCTGGAGGTCACGGTCTAGAGACCCAGTACTTC. Encoded protein: CSAGGHGLETQYF. V is TRBV29-1 and J is TRBJ2-5; D perhaps matches TRBD2 (5 bases). V lost 7 bases and J 4 bases, leaving 16 bases between the germline ends. The CDR3 is made up of 13 amino acids. From germline, CDR1 is SQVTM and CDR2 ANQGSEA. Drawing the rest from reference TRBV29-1 and TRBJ2-5, the complete variable domain is SAVISQKPSRDICQRGTSLTIQCQVDSQVTMMFWYRQQPGQSLTLIATANQGSEATYESGFVIDKFPISRPNLTFSTLTVSNMSPEDSSIYLCSAGGHGLETQYFGPGTRLLVL.

The genes are TRBV12-3 or TRBV12-4 and TRBJ1-1; weak D call: TRBD1 (6 bases). Trimming removed 6 bases at V and 5 bases at J, with 13 bases between. The CDR3 length is 13 residues. CDR3 residues: CASSPRRGTEAFF. The CDR3 DNA is TGTGCCAGCAGCCCGAGGAGGGGGACTGAAGCTTTCTTT.

This rearrangement joins TRBV6-5 to TRBJ2-3, with 7 bases identical to TRBD2. Germline V gene lookup returns CDR1 MNHEY and CDR2 SVGAGI. This CDR3 has 14 residues. J was trimmed by 4 bases and V by 5 bases; bases with no gene match: 6. The CDR3 bases are TGTGCCAGCAGTACTGGGGGGAGGGCAGATACGCAGTATTTT. Its protein product is CASSTGGRADTQYF.

The chain employs TRBV3-1 (or the pseudogene TRBV3-2) and TRBJ1-2, with TRBD1 as a possible D gene (5 bases). The CDR3 contains 15 residues. V was shortened by 6 bases and J by 0 bases, with 14 bases between the two germline ends. Germline V lookup: CDR1 LGHDT, CDR2 YNNKEL (reference sequence). The CDR3 coding sequence is TGTGCCAGCAGTTTCGGGGGGGTACCTAACTATGGCTACACCTTC. Translation: CASSFGGVPNYGYTF.

The chain has TRBV11-2 and TRBJ2-1; D assignment may be TRBD1 or TRBD2 (5 bases each). The CDR3 covers 12 residues. CDR1 is SGHAT, CDR2 FQNNGV, per germline. V lost 5 bases and J 9 bases, leaving 11 bases between the germline ends. The CDR3 sequence is CASSPPGGEQFF. The CDR3, as DNA: TGTGCCAGCAGCCCGCCTGGGGGTGAGCAGTTCTTC.

This rearrangement joins TRBV27 to TRBJ1-2; D is perhaps TRBD1 (5 bases). This CDR3 is built from 13 residues. Looked up from germline, CDR1 is MNHEY and CDR2 is SMNVEV (reference sequence). Trimming took off 8 bases at V and 5 bases at J, with 15 bases between the two ends. In nucleotides, the CDR3 is TGTGCCAGCGCCCGCGGGTCAGGGTATGGCTACACCTTC. Translation: CASARGSGYGYTF.

The sample holds one count of this clone. The CDR3 region has the DNA TGTGCCAGTAGCCAACCGACTAGCTCGAACACAGATACGCAGTATTTT. This encodes CASSQPTSSNTDTQYF. The chain employs TRBV19 and TRBJ2-3; 7 bases line up with TRBD2. CDR3 length equals 16 residues. Unmatched junction bases numbered 11, after V lost 6 bases and J lost 2 bases. Germline CDR1 is LNHDA and CDR2 is SQIVND (reference sequence).

J is TRBJ1-1 and V is TRBV5-1, with 9 bases aligning to TRBD1. V was clipped by 5 bases and J by 5 bases; unmatched bases: 10. The CDR3 runs 15 residues. Per germline, CDR1 SGHRS and CDR2 YFSETQ. CDR3 protein: CASRRQGGLDTEAFF. The DNA of the CDR3 is TGCGCCAGCAGAAGACAGGGGGGCTTAGATACTGAAGCTTTCTTT.

The chain carries TRBV28 and TRBJ1-2; D not certain. Between the trimmed V and J ends, which lost 6 bases and 5 bases, there was a span of 4 bases. The length of the CDR3 is 10 residues. CDR1 and CDR2 from the germline V gene are MDHEN and SYDVKM. The CDR3 is CASRLYGYTF. The CDR3 DNA reads as TGTGCCAGCAGGCTATATGGCTACACCTTC.

J is TRBJ1-2 and V is TRBV21-1; TRBD1, the D gene given by the table, was not confirmed from the DNA. TRBV21-1 is an annotated pseudogene. This CDR3 region has 19 residues. CDR3 sequence reads: CASSKVRGQGGSLQYGYTF. CDR3 DNA sequence: TGTGCCAGCAGCAAAGTTAGGGGGCAGGGTGGGTCACTCCAGTATGGCTACACCTTC.

J is TRBJ2-1 and V is TRBV7-8; the D is unclear. Germline-derived CDR1 and CDR2 are SGHVS and FQNEAQ. V gave up 5 bases and J gave up 0 bases, with 17 bases separating them. This CDR3 has 17 amino acids. The chain's CDR3 is CASSLSSRRSSYNEQFF. In nucleotides, the CDR3 is TGTGCCAGCAGCCTTTCAAGTAGGCGGAGCTCCTACAATGAGCAGTTCTTC. Full variable domain (missing parts from reference TRBV7-8 and TRBJ2-1): GAGVSQSPRYKVAKRGQDVALRCDPISGHVSLFWYQQALGQGPEFLTYFQNEAQLDKSGLPSDRFFAERPEGSVSTLKIQRTQQEDSAVYLCASSLSSRRSSYNEQFFGPGTRLTVL.

V usage is TRBV19 and J usage is TRBJ2-5; 10 bases align to TRBD2. Germline V gives CDR1 LNHDA, CDR2 SQIVND (reference sequence). V was pared by 3 bases and J by 5 bases, with 6 bases of the junction left unmatched. This CDR3 spans 15 amino acids. The CDR3 DNA sequence: TGTGCCAGTAGTATGTTTCCTAGCGGGAGTGAGACCCAGTACTTC. Protein product: CASSMFPSGSETQYF.

The V gene is TRBV11-2, the J gene TRBJ2-1; D remains ambiguous. The CDR3 has 13 amino acids. The V and J ends lost 4 bases and 9 bases respectively, with 13 bases between them. The V gene's germline CDR1 is SGHAT and CDR2 FQNNGV. DNA for the CDR3: TGTGCCAGCAGCTCCGACTTGGGCGCTGAGCAGTTCTTC. Its protein is CASSSDLGAEQFF.

This rearrangement joins TRBV5-6 to TRBJ1-6; TRBD1 is a possible D gene (5 bases). The V gene lost 4 bases and the J gene lost 6 bases, with 8 bases spanning the gap. The CDR3 runs to 13 residues. Germline loops: CDR1 SGHDT, CDR2 YYEEEE. The CDR3 loop reads CASSPDSNSPLHF. The CDR3 DNA reads TGTGCCAGCAGCCCCGACAGTAATTCACCCCTCCACTTT.

V is TRBV28 and J is TRBJ1-1, with D perhaps matching TRBD1 (6 bases). CDR3 length equals 15 residues. The ends were cut back, 7 bases at V and 0 bases at J, with 15 bases in the middle. The V gene's germline CDR1 is MDHEN and CDR2 SYDVKM. Here the CDR3 reads CASNRAGHMNTEAFF. As DNA, the CDR3 is TGTGCCAGCAACAGGGCGGGACACATGAACACTGAAGCTTTCTTT.

Details on this clone: This sample includes further DNA sequences coding for the same CDR3. This sequence joins TRBV10-2 and TRBJ2-3, with D perhaps TRBD2 (5 bases). Germline loops: CDR1 WSHSY, CDR2 SAAADI. This CDR3 region has 13 residues. V was cut by 3 bases and J by 4 bases, with 8 bases left in between. The CDR3 DNA sequence: TGCGCCAGCAGTGATGGGAGCCCAGATACGCAGTATTTT. Amino acid sequence: CASSDGSPDTQYF.

J is TRBJ1-6 and V is TRBV7-9; TRBD1 aligns across 7 bases. This CDR3 contains 14 residues. Germline CDR1 is SEHNR and CDR2 is FQNEAQ (reference sequence). The trim removed 6 bases at V and 9 bases at J, leaving 8 bases unmatched. The CDR3 region is CASRITGESSPLHF. The CDR3 region has the DNA TGTGCCAGCAGGATCACAGGGGAAAGTTCACCCCTCCACTTT.

This chain uses TRBV27 with TRBJ1-5; 8 bases align to TRBD1. Germline values: CDR1 MNHEY, CDR2 SMNVEV (reference sequence). The junction had 27 bases not matched to a gene; V was cut back by 3 bases and J by 2 bases. The CDR3 totals 23 residues. Written as DNA, the CDR3 is TGTGCCAGCAGTTTTCTCCGATCCAAAGCCAGGGGGCGCGGGGAACAGCGCAATCAGCCCCAGCATTTT. The encoded protein is CASSFLRSKARGRGEQRNQPQHF.

The chain couples TRBV5-1 to TRBJ1-2; D not certain. The V gene's germline CDR1 is SGHRS and CDR2 YFSETQ. Trimming shortened V by 0 bases and J by 1 base, and 10 bases separated the two germline ends. The CDR3 length is 15 residues. CDR3 sequence: CASSLASGFNYGYTF. In nucleotides, the CDR3 is TGCGCCAGCAGCTTGGCCTCGGGGTTTAACTATGGCTACACCTTC.

The chain is built from TRBV4-1 and TRBJ2-5, with 10 bases that match TRBD2. Germline values: CDR1 MGHRA, CDR2 YSYEKL. Trimming took 1 base from V and 5 from J; bases not matched to a gene: 4. The CDR3 is 15 amino acids. The CDR3 nucleotides are TGCGCCAGCAGCCAAGCTAGCGGGGGCGGGGAGACCCAGTACTTC. Translated, it gives CASSQASGGGETQYF.

J is TRBJ1-4 and V is TRBV20-1; no firm D call. CDR1 and CDR2 (germline): DFQATT, SNEGSKA (reference sequence). Between the trimmed V and J ends, which lost 3 bases and 8 bases, there was a span of 4 bases. The CDR3 totals 10 residues. CDR3 nucleotides: TGCAGTGCTAGCCGGGAAAAACTGTTTTTT. This encodes CSASREKLFF.

This chain joins TRBV10-2 and TRBJ1-5; 7 nucleotides match TRBD1. Germline CDR1 and CDR2: WSHSY and SAAADI. The CDR3 covers 16 residues. V was pared by 10 bases and J by 2 bases, with 14 bases of the junction left unmatched. The CDR3 sequence is CATDPKGDRGNQPQHF. The CDR3 DNA sequence: TGCGCCACTGATCCGAAGGGGGACAGAGGCAATCAGCCCCAGCATTTT.

The V gene is TRBV4-1, the J gene TRBJ1-1; maybe TRBD1 (6 bases). The CDR3 covers 15 residues. V was pared by 3 bases and J by 1 base, with 12 bases between. The V gene's germline CDR1 is MGHRA and CDR2 YSYEKL. This CDR3 is CASSHGGGWNTEAFF. For the CDR3, the DNA is TGCGCCAGCAGCCACGGAGGGGGGTGGAACACTGAAGCTTTCTTT.

This chain links TRBV6-2 or TRBV6-3 with TRBJ1-4, with 9 bases matching TRBD1. The CDR3 is 16 amino acids. Germline V gives CDR1 MNHEY, CDR2 SVGEGT. J gave up 3 bases and V 6 bases, and 8 bases lay outside the gene matches. The CDR3 region is CASSGPGQGSNEKLFF. The CDR3 DNA is TGTGCCAGCAGCGGGCCGGGACAGGGATCTAATGAAAAACTGTTTTTT.

J is TRBJ2-5 and V is TRBV5-1; D uncertain. V lost 1 base, J lost 1 base, and 11 bases lay in between. The CDR3 loop spans 15 amino acids. Germline CDR1 is SGHRS and CDR2 is YFSETQ. The CDR3 spells CASSLFDGIQETQYF. Written as DNA, the CDR3 is TGCGCCAGCAGCTTGTTCGACGGAATCCAAGAGACCCAGTACTTC. The whole variable domain, remainder taken from reference TRBV5-1 and TRBJ2-5, is KAGVTQTPRYLIKTRGQQVTLSCSPISGHRSVSWYQQTPGQGLQFLFEYFSETQRNKGNFPGRFSGRQFSNSRSEMNVSTLELGDSALYLCASSLFDGIQETQYFGPGTRLLVL.